This T cell receptor beta chain is from a study of blood T cells in healthy people across ages. Per sample, extraction of total RNA gave at least 5.5 micrograms in every case. The second PCR ran roughly 6 to 11 cycles with a sample-barcoded 5' primer and J-beta primers. A single record per CDR3 protein comes from TCRdb applying MiXCR to the 5' RACE reads. Of 1.8 million or so distinct CDR3 sequences detected, 35% to 50% appear once; the ten largest clones hold about 23%. The sample was blood. This sequence was found in a human donor in good health.

The CDR3 protein is CASSLERIPAYEQYF. The CDR3 DNA follows: TGTGCCAGCAGCTTAGAAAGGATCCCCGCCTACGAGCAGTACTTC. This sequence joins TRBV7-2 and TRBJ2-7; D is undetermined. Trimming took 1 base from V and 2 from J, leaving 12 bases between them. The CDR3 totals 15 residues. Germline V gene lookup returns CDR1 SGHTA and CDR2 FQGNSA.